The source of this T cell receptor (beta chain) is a study of radiotherapy plus CTLA-4 blockade in lung cancer. The table came from immunoSEQ multiplex PCR; TCRdb's copy has only in-frame clones and leaves some out. The sample shows roughly 80,000 clones, roughly four fifths of them seen only once. Between the trimmed V and J ends, which lost 4 bases and 0 bases, there was a span of 15 bases. This CDR3 contains 16 residues. CDR1 KGHSH and CDR2 LQKENI come from the germline V gene. The clonotype was recovered from a human donor with non-small cell lung cancer whose response to radiotherapy plus ipilimumab could not be evaluated. V gene TRBV18 combines with J gene TRBJ1-2; a possible D gene is TRBD1 (5 bases). The sample in question was peripheral blood, obtained from a patient treated with radiotherapy plus ipilimumab. CDR3 nucleotides: TGTGCCAGCTCACTAGGTCACAGGATATCTAACTATGGCTACACCTTC. Protein product: CASSLGHRISNYGYTF.